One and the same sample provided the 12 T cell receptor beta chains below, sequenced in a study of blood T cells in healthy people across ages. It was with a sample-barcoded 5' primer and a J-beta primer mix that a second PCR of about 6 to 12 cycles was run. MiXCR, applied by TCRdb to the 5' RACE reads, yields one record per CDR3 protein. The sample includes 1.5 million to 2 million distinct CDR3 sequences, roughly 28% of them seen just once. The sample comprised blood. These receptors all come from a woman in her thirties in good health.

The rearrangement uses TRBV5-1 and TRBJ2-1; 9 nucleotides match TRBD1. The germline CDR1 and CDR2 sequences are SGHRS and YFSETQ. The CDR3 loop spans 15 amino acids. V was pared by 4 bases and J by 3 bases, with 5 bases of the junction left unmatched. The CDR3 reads CASSPDRGFYNEQFF. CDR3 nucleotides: TGCGCCAGCAGCCCGGACAGGGGATTCTACAATGAGCAGTTCTTC.

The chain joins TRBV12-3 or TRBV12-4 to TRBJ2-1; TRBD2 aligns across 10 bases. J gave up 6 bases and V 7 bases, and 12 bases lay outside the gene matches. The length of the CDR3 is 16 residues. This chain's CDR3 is CASKREGPLKRNEQFF. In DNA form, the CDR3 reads TGTGCCAGCAAGCGGGAGGGCCCTTTAAAACGCAATGAGCAGTTCTTC.

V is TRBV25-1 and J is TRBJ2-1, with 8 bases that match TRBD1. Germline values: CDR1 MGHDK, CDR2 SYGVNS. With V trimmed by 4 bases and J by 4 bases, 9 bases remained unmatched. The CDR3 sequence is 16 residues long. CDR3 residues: CASSGLQGARYNEQFF. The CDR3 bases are TGTGCCAGCAGTGGCCTTCAGGGGGCGAGGTACAATGAGCAGTTCTTC.

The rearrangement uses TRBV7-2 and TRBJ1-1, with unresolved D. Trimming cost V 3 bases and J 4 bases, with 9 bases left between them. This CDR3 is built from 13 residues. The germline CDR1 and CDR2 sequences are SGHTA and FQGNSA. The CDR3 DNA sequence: TGTGCCAGCAGCTTCGCTCGGAGCACTGAAGCTTTCTTT. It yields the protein CASSFARSTEAFF.

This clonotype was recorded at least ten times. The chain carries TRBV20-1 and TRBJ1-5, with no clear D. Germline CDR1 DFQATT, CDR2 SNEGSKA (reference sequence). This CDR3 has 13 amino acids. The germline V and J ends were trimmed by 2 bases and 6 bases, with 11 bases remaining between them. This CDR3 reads CSARHGEGQPQHF. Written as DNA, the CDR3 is TGCAGTGCTAGACACGGGGAAGGTCAGCCCCAGCATTTT.

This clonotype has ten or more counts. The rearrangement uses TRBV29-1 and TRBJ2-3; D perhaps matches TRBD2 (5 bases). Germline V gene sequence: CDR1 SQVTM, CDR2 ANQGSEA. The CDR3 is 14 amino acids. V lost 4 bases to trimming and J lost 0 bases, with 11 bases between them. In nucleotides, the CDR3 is TGCAGCGTTGCTCTCAGGACTAGCACAGATACGCAGTATTTT. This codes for CSVALRTSTDTQYF.

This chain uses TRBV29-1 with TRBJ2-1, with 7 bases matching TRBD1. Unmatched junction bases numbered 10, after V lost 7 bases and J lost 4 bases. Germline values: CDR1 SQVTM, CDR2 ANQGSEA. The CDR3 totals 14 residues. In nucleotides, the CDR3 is TGCAGCGGTCTAATCGGGACAGCTTACAATGAGCAGTTCTTC. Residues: CSGLIGTAYNEQFF.

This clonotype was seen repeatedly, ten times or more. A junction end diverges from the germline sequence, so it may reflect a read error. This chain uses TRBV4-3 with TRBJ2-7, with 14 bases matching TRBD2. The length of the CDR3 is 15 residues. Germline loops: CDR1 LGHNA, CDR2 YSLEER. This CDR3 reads CASSLGTSGSNEQYF. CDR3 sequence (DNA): TGTGCCAGCAGCTTGGGGACTAGCGGGAGCAACGAGCAGTACTTC.

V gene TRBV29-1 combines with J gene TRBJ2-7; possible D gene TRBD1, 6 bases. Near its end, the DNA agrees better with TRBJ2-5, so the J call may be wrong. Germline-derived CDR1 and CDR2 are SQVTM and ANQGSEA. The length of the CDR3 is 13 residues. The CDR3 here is CSVGSDSRETQYF. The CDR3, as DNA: TGCAGCGTTGGGTCGGACAGCCGAGAGACCCAGTACTTC.

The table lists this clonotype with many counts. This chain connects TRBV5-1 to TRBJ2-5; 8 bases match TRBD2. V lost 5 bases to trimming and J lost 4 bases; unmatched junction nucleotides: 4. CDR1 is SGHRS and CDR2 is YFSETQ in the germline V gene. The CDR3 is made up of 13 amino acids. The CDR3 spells CASSPAGAETQYF. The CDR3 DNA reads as TGCGCCAGCAGTCCAGCGGGAGCAGAGACCCAGTACTTC.

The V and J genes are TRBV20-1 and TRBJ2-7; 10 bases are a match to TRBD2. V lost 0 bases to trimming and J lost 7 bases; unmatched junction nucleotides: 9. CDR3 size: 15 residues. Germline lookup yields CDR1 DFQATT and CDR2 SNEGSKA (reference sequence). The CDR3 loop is CSARDGLAGVNEQYF. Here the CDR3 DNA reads TGCAGTGCTAGAGATGGGCTAGCGGGAGTCAATGAGCAGTACTTC.

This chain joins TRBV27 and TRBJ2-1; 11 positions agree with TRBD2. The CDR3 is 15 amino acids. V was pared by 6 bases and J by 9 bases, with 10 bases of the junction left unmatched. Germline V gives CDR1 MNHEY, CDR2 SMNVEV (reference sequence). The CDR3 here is CASRALAGAFTEQFF. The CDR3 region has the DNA TGTGCCAGCAGGGCACTAGCGGGGGCGTTTACTGAGCAGTTCTTC.